This T cell receptor (beta chain) was recovered during a study of cytotoxic CD8 clonotypes in ibrutinib-treated CLL. Study-level information: Among the samples, the mean was about 260,000 productive templates and tens of thousands of productive rearrangements.

Libraries were prepared by immunoSEQ multiplex PCR; TCRdb keeps only in-frame clonotypes and omits some of them. The sample includes 35,000 to 50,000 clones, 70% of them seen just once. Broader study findings: Clonality at baseline surpassed age-matched healthy donors and tracked circulating CD8+ T-cell counts. Public clonotypes were uncommon and contracted or stayed stable on treatment.

Details on this clone: The antigen is undetermined.

The CDR3 consists of 17 residues. Deletions cut 5 bases from V and 2 bases from J, with 21 bases between. Germline assignment: CDR1 SGHVS and CDR2 FQNEAQ. The sequence was obtained from a human donor with chronic lymphocytic leukemia. The sequencing used PBMCs, collected at disease progression, from a patient treated with ibrutinib. The chain combines TRBV7-8 with TRBJ2-5, with D possibly called TRBD1 or TRBD2 (5 bases each). The CDR3 here is CASSPFHRTGAQETQYF. In nucleotides, the CDR3 is TGTGCCAGCAGCCCCTTCCATAGGACTGGGGCTCAAGAGACCCAGTACTTC.